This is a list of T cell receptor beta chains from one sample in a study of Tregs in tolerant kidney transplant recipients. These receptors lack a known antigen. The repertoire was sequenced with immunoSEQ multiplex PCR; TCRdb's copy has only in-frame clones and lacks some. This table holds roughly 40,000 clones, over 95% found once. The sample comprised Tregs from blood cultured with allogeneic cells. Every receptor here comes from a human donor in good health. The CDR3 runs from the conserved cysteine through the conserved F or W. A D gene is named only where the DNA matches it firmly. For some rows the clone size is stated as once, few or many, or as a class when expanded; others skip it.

CASSDPRDRGFYGKNIQYF,TGTGCCAGCAGTGATCCCCGGGACAGGGGGTTTTATGGCAAAAACATTCAGTACTTC,TRBV6-1,TRBD1,TRBJ2-4,NA
CASSLGMRETQYF,TGCGCCAGCAGCTTGGGCATGCGGGAGACCCAGTACTTC,TRBV5-1,NA,TRBJ2-5,NA
CASSNPGTGEAFF,TGTGCCAGCAGTAACCCCGGGACAGGGGAAGCTTTCTTT,TRBV6-5,TRBD1,TRBJ1-1,NA
CASSLRTGGATEAFF,TGTGCCAGCAGTCTACGGACAGGGGGGGCCACTGAAGCTTTCTTT,TRBV6-6,TRBD1,TRBJ1-1,NA
CASKGGWTVNTEAFF,TGTGCCAGTAAGGGGGGATGGACAGTGAACACTGAAGCTTTCTTT,TRBV19,NA,TRBJ1-1,NA
CASSLTMPGNTDTQYF,TGCGCCAGCAGCTTAACAATGCCGGGGAACACAGATACGCAGTATTTT,TRBV5-1,NA,TRBJ2-3,NA
CASKPGEAHLDTQYF,TGTGCCAGTAAGCCGGGCGAGGCCCATCTCGATACGCAGTATTTT,TRBV2,NA,TRBJ2-3,NA
CASRDKVSGSHGYTF,TGCGCCAGCAGGGACAAGGTCTCAGGGTCCCATGGCTACACCTTC,TRBV23-1,NA,TRBJ1-2,NA
CASSLEWAGDTEAFF,TGCGCCAGCAGCTTGGAGTGGGCAGGGGACACTGAAGCTTTCTTT,TRBV5-1,NA,TRBJ1-1,NA
CASRTLNTEAFF,TGTGCCAGCAGGACCCTGAACACTGAAGCTTTCTTT,TRBV6-6,NA,TRBJ1-1,NA
CASSLEGLEQYF,TGCGCCAGCAGCTTGGAAGGGCTCGAGCAGTACTTC,TRBV5-1,NA,TRBJ2-7,NA
CASTKGYGGGMYEQYF,TGTGCCAGCACCAAAGGGTATGGGGGAGGAATGTACGAGCAGTACTTC,TRBV27,NA,TRBJ2-7,NA
CASSSGQGYGYTF,TGTGCCAGCAGCTCCGGACAGGGCTATGGCTACACCTTC,TRBV7-3,TRBD1,TRBJ1-2,NA
CATQKELAGQETQYF,TGTGCCACCCAAAAAGAGCTAGCGGGACAAGAGACCCAGTACTTC,TRBV10-3,TRBD2,TRBJ2-5,NA
CASSSRVGSYEQYF,TGTGCCAGCAGCTCCAGGGTAGGCTCCTACGAGCAGTACTTC,TRBV6-9,NA,TRBJ2-7,NA
CAISETSGRLPDTQYF,TGTGCCATCAGTGAGACTAGCGGGAGGTTGCCAGATACGCAGTATTTT,TRBV10-3,TRBD2,TRBJ2-3,NA
CASSLVGGQETQYF,TGCGCCAGCAGCTTGGTGGGGGGTCAAGAGACCCAGTACTTC,TRBV5-1,NA,TRBJ2-5,NA
CASTSGRGEQYF,TGTGCCAGCACTAGCGGGAGAGGAGAGCAGTACTTC,TRBV6-5,TRBD2,TRBJ2-7,once
CASSLGPLEETQYF,TGTGCCAGCAGCTTGGGACCCTTGGAAGAGACCCAGTACTTC,TRBV7-3,NA,TRBJ2-5,NA
CASSLAGGNTEAFF,TGTGCCAGCAGCTTAGCCGGGGGCAACACTGAAGCTTTCTTT,TRBV7-2,NA,TRBJ1-1,NA
CASSFWAADTQYF,TGTGCCAGCAGTTTCTGGGCGGCAGATACGCAGTATTTT,TRBV9,NA,TRBJ2-3,NA
CASSPGGLVQPQHF,TGTGCCAGCTCACCAGGCGGATTAGTTCAGCCCCAGCATTTT,TRBV18,NA,TRBJ1-5,NA
CASSLNPDRGIHEQYF,TGTGCCAGCAGCCTCAATCCCGACAGGGGGATCCACGAGCAGTACTTC,TRBV7-8,TRBD1,TRBJ2-7,NA
CASSLRSGTGGYGYTF,TGCGCCAGCAGCTTGCGCAGCGGGACAGGGGGCTATGGCTACACCTTC,TRBV5-1,TRBD1,TRBJ1-2,once
CSVNSGHEQYF,TGCAGCGTTAACTCGGGCCACGAGCAGTACTTC,TRBV29-1,NA,TRBJ2-7,NA
CASSLALNGGTQYF,TGTGCCAGCAGCTTAGCGCTCAACGGAGGGACCCAGTACTTC,TRBV7-2,NA,TRBJ2-5,NA
CASSAPGQGGNTIYF,TGTGCCAGCAGTGCACCGGGACAGGGGGGAAACACCATATATTTT,TRBV6-6,TRBD1,TRBJ1-3,NA
CASSLNVDEQFF,TGTGCCAGCAGCTTGAACGTCGATGAGCAGTTCTTC,TRBV5-6,NA,TRBJ2-1,NA
CASSQAPLAGEGDTQYF,TGTGCCAGCAGCCAAGCCCCCCTAGCGGGAGAAGGAGATACGCAGTATTTT,TRBV4-2,TRBD2,TRBJ2-3,NA
CASSFTPVAIFTEAFF,TGTGCCAGCAGCTTTACCCCGGTAGCGATATTCACTGAAGCTTTCTTT,TRBV7-3,NA,TRBJ1-1,NA
CASSYGAGGVYGYTF,TGTGCCAGCAGTTACGGTGCAGGGGGGGTCTATGGCTACACCTTC,TRBV6-5,TRBD1,TRBJ1-2,NA
CASSRSTSGGPYEQYF,TGTGCCAGCAGCCGCTCGACTAGCGGGGGACCCTACGAGCAGTACTTC,TRBV4-2,TRBD2,TRBJ2-7,NA
CASSSSSGANVLTF,TGTGCCAGCAGTTCCAGCTCTGGGGCCAACGTCCTGACTTTC,TRBV6-6,NA,TRBJ2-6,NA
CASSSPDRGLKNTEAFF,TGTGCCAGCAGCTCACCGGACAGGGGGCTTAAGAACACTGAAGCTTTCTTT,TRBV7-3,TRBD1,TRBJ1-1,NA
CASSLRGAAKNTEAFF,TGTGCCAGCAGCCTCAGAGGGGCAGCTAAGAACACTGAAGCTTTCTTT,TRBV7-9,NA,TRBJ1-1,NA
CASSPTSVGTYGYTF,TGTGCCAGCAGCCCAACTTCGGTCGGGACCTATGGCTACACCTTC,TRBV9,NA,TRBJ1-2,NA
CASSLGPPREGNNEQFF,TGTGCCAGCAGCTTGGGCCCCCCCCGGGAGGGAAACAATGAGCAGTTCTTC,TRBV7-6,TRBD2,TRBJ2-1,NA
CASSFSFRGAGNTIYF,TGCGCCAGCAGCTTTAGTTTCAGGGGGGCTGGAAACACCATATATTTT,TRBV5-1,TRBD1,TRBJ1-3,NA
CASSFSGGHTEAFF,TGTGCCAGCAGCTTTTCGGGGGGGCACACTGAAGCTTTCTTT,TRBV7-3,NA,TRBJ1-1,NA
CASSFLRGPNTGELFF,TGCGCCAGCAGCTTCCTCAGGGGACCGAACACCGGGGAGCTGTTTTTT,TRBV5-1,NA,TRBJ2-2,once
CASSLRSGGGAGEQYF,TGTGCCAGCAGCCTCCGATCTGGCGGGGGGGCCGGCGAGCAGTACTTC,TRBV9,TRBD2,TRBJ2-7,NA
CASIWGFMNTEAFF,TGTGCCAGCATTTGGGGGTTTATGAACACTGAAGCTTTCTTT,TRBV6-1,NA,TRBJ1-1,NA